Listed here are 13 T cell receptor beta chains from one sample, sequenced in a study of immune evolution from preneoplasia to lung adenocarcinoma. Method: immunoSEQ multiplex PCR; TCRdb's copy keeps in-frame clones and lacks some. Of about 6,300 clones in the sample, about 72% were seen once. Input material: FFPE minimally invasive lung adenocarcinoma tissue. The origin of the receptors is a person aged 70 to 85 with lung adenocarcinoma.

The gene calls are TRBV4-1 and TRBJ2-1; TRBD1 agrees at 9 bases. V dropped 1 base and J dropped 8; count of bases not matched to a gene: 6. This CDR3 has 15 amino acids. Per germline, CDR1 MGHRA and CDR2 YSYEKL. The CDR3 sequence is CASSQGDREADEQFF. CDR3 nucleotides: TGCGCCAGCAGCCAAGGGGACAGGGAGGCCGATGAGCAGTTCTTC.

J is TRBJ2-2 and V is TRBV6-1, with D perhaps matching TRBD1 (6 bases). The V and J ends lost 11 bases and 5 bases respectively, with 15 bases between them. Germline V gives CDR1 MNHNS, CDR2 SASEGT. This CDR3 has 13 amino acids. The CDR3 region is CALRTERTGELFF. The CDR3 DNA reads as TGTGCCTTAAGGACAGAAAGGACCGGGGAGCTGTTTTTT.

This chain uses TRBV20-1 with TRBJ2-1, with D possibly TRBD2 on 6 matching bases. The CDR3 consists of 11 residues. Per germline, CDR1 DFQATT and CDR2 SNEGSKA (reference sequence). V was cut by 1 base and J by 13 bases, with 11 bases left in between. This CDR3 reads CSARVLADQFF. In DNA form, the CDR3 reads TGCAGTGCTAGAGTCTTAGCGGATCAGTTCTTC.

The chain employs TRBV13 and TRBJ2-2; possible D gene TRBD1, 5 bases. Trimming removed 3 bases at V and 2 bases at J, with 10 bases between. This CDR3 is built from 15 residues. Germline V lookup: CDR1 PRHDT, CDR2 FYEKMQ (reference sequence). CDR3: CASSLGQGNTGELFF. CDR3 coding DNA: TGTGCCAGCAGCTTGGGGCAGGGAAACACCGGGGAGCTGTTTTTT. Together with reference TRBV13 and TRBJ2-2, the CDR3 gives the full variable domain: AAGVIQSPRHLIKEKRETATLKCYPIPRHDTVYWYQQGPGQDPQFLISFYEKMQSDKGSIPDRFSAQQFSDYHSELNMSSLELGDSALYFCASSLGQGNTGELFFGEGSRLTVL.

CDR3: CASSLLGDTQYF. The CDR3 DNA reads as TGTGCCAGCTCACTTCTAGGAGATACGCAGTATTTT. The chain couples TRBV18 to TRBJ2-3; D is ambiguous. The CDR3 is 12 residues long. V lost 4 bases to trimming and J lost 5 bases, with 7 bases between them. Per the germline V gene, CDR1 is KGHSH and CDR2 is LQKENI. The whole variable domain, filled in from reference TRBV18 and TRBJ2-3, reads NAGVMQNPRHLVRRRGQEARLRCSPMKGHSHVYWYRQLPEEGLKFMVYLQKENIIDESGMPKERFSAEFPKEGPSILRIQQVVRGDSAAYFCASSLLGDTQYFGPGTRLTVL.

This clone was counted a few times. The chain uses TRBV4-3 and TRBJ2-2, with D perhaps TRBD2 (6 bases). CDR1 and CDR2 (germline): LGHNA, YSLEER. There are 12 residues in the CDR3. V was shortened by 8 bases and J by 5 bases, with 9 bases between the two germline ends. DNA of the CDR3: TGCGCCAGCGGACGGGGGACCGGGGAGCTGTTTTTT. It specifies CASGRGTGELFF.

V is TRBV5-6 and J is TRBJ1-4; D is undetermined. There are 16 residues in the CDR3. Germline-derived CDR1 and CDR2 are SGHDT and YYEEEE. The V end was cut by 3 bases, the J end by 8 bases, with 20 bases between. The CDR3 region has the DNA TGTGCCAGCAGCTCTAGACAACCGGGGTCCCACGAAAAACTGTTTTTT. Its translation is CASSSRQPGSHEKLFF.

The chain carries TRBV27 and TRBJ1-6; 7 bases fit TRBD1. Germline assignment: CDR1 MNHEY and CDR2 SMNVEV (reference sequence). V was pared by 9 bases and J by 2 bases, with 4 bases of the junction left unmatched. CDR3 length equals 14 residues. Here the CDR3 DNA reads TGTGCCAGTCGGGACAGCCCCTATAATTCACCCCTCCACTTT. Protein product: CASRDSPYNSPLHF.

This sequence joins TRBV5-4 and TRBJ2-1; 7 bases map to TRBD2. Germline V gene data show CDR1 as SGHNT and CDR2 as YYREEE (reference sequence). The junction had 7 bases not matched to a gene; V was cut back by 4 bases and J by 6 bases. This CDR3 has 14 amino acids. DNA for the CDR3: TGTGCCAGCAGCGGGGAGGGCCTAGGCAATGAGCAGTTCTTC. It yields the protein CASSGEGLGNEQFF.

This chain connects TRBV21-1 to TRBJ1-1; the table's D call, TRBD1, was not checked against the DNA. TRBV21-1 represents a pseudogene. The CDR3 consists of 12 residues. CDR3 protein: CASSIRDSEAFF. Here the CDR3 DNA reads TGTGCCAGCAGCATCCGGGACAGTGAAGCTTTCTTT.

The V and J genes are TRBV9 and TRBJ2-2, with D perhaps matching TRBD2 (7 bases). The CDR3 consists of 15 residues. The germline V and J ends were trimmed by 2 bases and 6 bases, with 14 bases remaining between them. Germline values: CDR1 SGDLS, CDR2 YYNGEE. Here the CDR3 reads CASSVGGGAAGELFF. As DNA, the CDR3 is TGTGCCAGCAGCGTTGGTGGGGGGGCCGCCGGGGAGCTGTTTTTT. The whole variable domain, filled in from reference TRBV9 and TRBJ2-2, reads DSGVTQTPKHLITATGQRVTLRCSPRSGDLSVYWYQQSLDQGLQFLIQYYNGEERAKGNILERFSAQQFPDLHSELNLSSLELGDSALYFCASSVGGGAAGELFFGEGSRLTVL.

V and J are TRBV19 and TRBJ1-6; perhaps TRBD1 as D (5 bases). The CDR3 consists of 15 residues. V lost 7 bases, J lost 2 bases, and 12 bases lay in between. Germline CDR1 LNHDA, CDR2 SQIVND (reference sequence). The CDR3 DNA is TGTGCCAGTACTGGGGGAGTCACCTATAATTCACCCCTCCACTTT. Its protein is CASTGGVTYNSPLHF.

Note on this clone: A read error may produce the germline difference seen at one junction end. J is TRBJ2-5 and V is TRBV7-7, with D unclear. The CDR3 length is 14 residues. Germline V gene lookup returns CDR1 SSHAT and CDR2 FNYEAQ (reference sequence). In DNA form, the CDR3 reads TGTGCTAGCAGCTTAAACGGAAAGCAAGAGACCCAGTACTTC. Protein sequence: CASSLNGKQETQYF.